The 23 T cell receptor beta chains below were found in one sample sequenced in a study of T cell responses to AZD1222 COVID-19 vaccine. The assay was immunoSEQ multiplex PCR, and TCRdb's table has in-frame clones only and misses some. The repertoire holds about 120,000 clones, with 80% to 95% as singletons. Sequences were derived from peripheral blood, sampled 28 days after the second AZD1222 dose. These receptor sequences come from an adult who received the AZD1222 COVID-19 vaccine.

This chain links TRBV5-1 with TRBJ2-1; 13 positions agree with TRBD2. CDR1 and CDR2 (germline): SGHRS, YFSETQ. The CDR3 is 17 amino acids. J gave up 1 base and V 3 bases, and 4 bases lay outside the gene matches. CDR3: CASSSGGLAGSYNEQFF. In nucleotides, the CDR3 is TGCGCCAGCAGCTCGGGGGGACTAGCGGGGTCCTACAATGAGCAGTTCTTC.

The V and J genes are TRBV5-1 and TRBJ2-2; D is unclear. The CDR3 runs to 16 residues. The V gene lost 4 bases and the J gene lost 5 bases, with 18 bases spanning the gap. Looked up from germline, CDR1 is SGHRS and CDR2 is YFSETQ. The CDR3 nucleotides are TGCGCCAGCAGCCAAAGGCCCGCTCGACGGACCGGGGAGCTGTTTTTT. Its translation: CASSQRPARRTGELFF.

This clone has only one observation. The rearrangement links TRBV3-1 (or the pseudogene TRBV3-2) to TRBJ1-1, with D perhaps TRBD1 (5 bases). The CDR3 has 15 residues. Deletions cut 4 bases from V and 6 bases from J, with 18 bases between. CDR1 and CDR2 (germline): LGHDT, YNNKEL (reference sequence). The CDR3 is CASSPSGGTTPEAFF. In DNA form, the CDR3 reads TGTGCCAGCAGCCCATCTGGGGGTACGACCCCTGAAGCTTTCTTT.

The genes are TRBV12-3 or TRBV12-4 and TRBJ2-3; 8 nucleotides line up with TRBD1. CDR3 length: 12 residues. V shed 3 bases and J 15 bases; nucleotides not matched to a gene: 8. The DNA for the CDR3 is TGTGCCAGCAGTTTTAGTGGACAGGGCTTCTATTTT. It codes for CASSFSGQGFYF.

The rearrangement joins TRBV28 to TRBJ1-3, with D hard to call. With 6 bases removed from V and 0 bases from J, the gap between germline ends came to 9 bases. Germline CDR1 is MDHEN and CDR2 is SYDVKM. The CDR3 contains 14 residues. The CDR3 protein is CASRTLGSGNTIYF. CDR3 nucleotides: TGTGCCAGCAGAACATTAGGCTCTGGAAACACCATATATTTT.

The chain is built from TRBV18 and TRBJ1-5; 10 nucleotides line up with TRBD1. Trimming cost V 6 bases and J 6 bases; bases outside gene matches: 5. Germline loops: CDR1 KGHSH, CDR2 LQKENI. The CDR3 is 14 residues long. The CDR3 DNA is TGTGCCAGCTCCCCGGGGACAGGGGCTCAGCCCCAGCATTTT. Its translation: CASSPGTGAQPQHF.

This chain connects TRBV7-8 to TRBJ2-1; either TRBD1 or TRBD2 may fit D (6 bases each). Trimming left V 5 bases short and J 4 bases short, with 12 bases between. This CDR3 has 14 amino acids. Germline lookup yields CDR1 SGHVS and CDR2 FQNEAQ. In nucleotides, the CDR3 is TGTGCCAGCAGCCCCGGGGGCGCATACAATGAGCAGTTCTTC. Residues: CASSPGGAYNEQFF.

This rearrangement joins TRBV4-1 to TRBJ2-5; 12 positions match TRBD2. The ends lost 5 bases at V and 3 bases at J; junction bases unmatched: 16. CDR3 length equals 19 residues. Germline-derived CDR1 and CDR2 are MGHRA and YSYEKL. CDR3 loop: CASSSPRASGGGRKETQYF. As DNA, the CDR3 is TGCGCCAGCAGCTCCCCTAGGGCTAGCGGGGGGGGCAGGAAAGAGACCCAGTACTTC.

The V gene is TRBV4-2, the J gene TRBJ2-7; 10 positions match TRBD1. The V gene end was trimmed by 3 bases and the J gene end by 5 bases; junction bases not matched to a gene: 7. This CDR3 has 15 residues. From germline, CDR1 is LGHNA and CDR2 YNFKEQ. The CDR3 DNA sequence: TGTGCCAGCAGCCAGGGACAGGGGAGTATGGACGAGCAGTACTTC. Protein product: CASSQGQGSMDEQYF.

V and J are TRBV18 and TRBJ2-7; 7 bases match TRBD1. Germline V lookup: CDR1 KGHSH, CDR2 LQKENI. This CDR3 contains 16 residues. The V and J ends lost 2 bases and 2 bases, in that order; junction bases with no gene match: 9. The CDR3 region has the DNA TGTGCCAGCTCACCAAAACAGGGGCGGACCCCCTACGAGCAGTACTTC. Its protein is CASSPKQGRTPYEQYF.

The CDR3 DNA follows: TGCGCCAGCAAAGCGGGGTCCACCGGGGAGCTGTTTTTT. Translation: CASKAGSTGELFF. The V gene is TRBV4-3, the J gene TRBJ2-2; 7 nucleotides line up with TRBD2. Germline V gene sequence: CDR1 LGHNA, CDR2 YSLEER. V was pared by 7 bases and J by 4 bases, with 3 bases of the junction left unmatched. This CDR3 contains 13 residues.

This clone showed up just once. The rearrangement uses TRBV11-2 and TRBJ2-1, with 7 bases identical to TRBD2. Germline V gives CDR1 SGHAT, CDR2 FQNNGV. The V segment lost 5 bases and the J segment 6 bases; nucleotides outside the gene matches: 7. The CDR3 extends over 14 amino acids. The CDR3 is CASSPSWGGNEQFF. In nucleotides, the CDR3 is TGTGCCAGCAGCCCGTCGTGGGGGGGCAATGAGCAGTTCTTC.

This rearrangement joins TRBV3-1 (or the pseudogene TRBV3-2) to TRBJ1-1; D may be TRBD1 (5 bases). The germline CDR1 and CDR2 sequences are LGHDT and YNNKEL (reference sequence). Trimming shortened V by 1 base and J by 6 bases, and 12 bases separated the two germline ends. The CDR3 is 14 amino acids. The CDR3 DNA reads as TGTGCCAGCAGCCAAGGCCAGGGCGGATCTGAAGCTTTCTTT. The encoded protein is CASSQGQGGSEAFF.

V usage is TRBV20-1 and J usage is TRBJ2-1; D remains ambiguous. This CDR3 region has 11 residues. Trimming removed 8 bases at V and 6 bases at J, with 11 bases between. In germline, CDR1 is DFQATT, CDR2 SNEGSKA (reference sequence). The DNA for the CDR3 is TGCAGTCTCCCATTTCTCAATGAGCAGTTCTTC. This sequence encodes CSLPFLNEQFF.

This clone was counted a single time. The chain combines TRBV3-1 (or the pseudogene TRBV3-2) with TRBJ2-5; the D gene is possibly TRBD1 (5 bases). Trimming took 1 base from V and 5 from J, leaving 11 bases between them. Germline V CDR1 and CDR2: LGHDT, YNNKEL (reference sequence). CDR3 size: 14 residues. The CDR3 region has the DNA TGTGCCAGCAGCCAAGTCGCAGGGTGGGAGACCCAGTACTTC. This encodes CASSQVAGWETQYF.

The CDR3 here is CASSSRTGGNSPLHF. CDR3 bases: TGTGCCAGCAGCTCCCGGACAGGGGGGAATTCACCCCTCCACTTT. V and J are TRBV7-9 and TRBJ1-6, with 10 positions matching TRBD1. Germline CDR1 and CDR2: SEHNR and FQNEAQ (reference sequence). V lost 4 bases, J lost 7 bases, and 4 bases stayed unmatched. The CDR3 totals 15 residues.

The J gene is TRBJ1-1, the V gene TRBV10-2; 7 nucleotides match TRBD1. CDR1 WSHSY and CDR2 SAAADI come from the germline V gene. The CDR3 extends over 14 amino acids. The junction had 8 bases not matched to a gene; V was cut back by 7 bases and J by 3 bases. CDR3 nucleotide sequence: TGCGCCAGCACTTCGACAGGGTCTTACACTGAAGCTTTCTTT. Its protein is CASTSTGSYTEAFF.

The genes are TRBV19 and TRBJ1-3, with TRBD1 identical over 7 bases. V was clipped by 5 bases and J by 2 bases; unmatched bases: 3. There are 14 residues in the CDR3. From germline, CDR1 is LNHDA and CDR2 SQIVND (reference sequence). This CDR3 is CASSDGTAGNTIYF. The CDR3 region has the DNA TGTGCCAGTAGTGACGGGACAGCTGGAAACACCATATATTTT.

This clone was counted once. CDR3 residues: CASRMTGFAAYEQYF. The CDR3 DNA follows: TGTGCCAGCAGGATGACAGGTTTTGCAGCATACGAGCAGTACTTC. V is TRBV27 and J is TRBJ2-7; tentatively, D is TRBD1 (6 bases). The germline CDR1 and CDR2 sequences are MNHEY and SMNVEV (reference sequence). The CDR3 length is 15 residues. The V end lost 6 bases, the J end lost 4 bases, and 19 bases lay between the germline ends.

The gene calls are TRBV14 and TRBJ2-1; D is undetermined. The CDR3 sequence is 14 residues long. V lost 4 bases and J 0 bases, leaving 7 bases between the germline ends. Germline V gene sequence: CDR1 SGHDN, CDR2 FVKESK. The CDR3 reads CASSPVSSYNEQFF. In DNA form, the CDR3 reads TGTGCCAGCAGCCCCGTTAGCTCCTACAATGAGCAGTTCTTC.

Written as DNA, the CDR3 is TGTGCCAGCAGCCCCATTAGGGGTCCCTACAATGAGCAGTTCTTC. This gives the protein CASSPIRGPYNEQFF. This chain uses TRBV7-8 with TRBJ2-1; tentatively, D is TRBD1 (5 bases). V shed 5 bases and J shed 2 bases, with 13 bases lying between them. CDR3 length equals 15 residues. CDR1 SGHVS and CDR2 FQNEAQ come from the germline V gene.

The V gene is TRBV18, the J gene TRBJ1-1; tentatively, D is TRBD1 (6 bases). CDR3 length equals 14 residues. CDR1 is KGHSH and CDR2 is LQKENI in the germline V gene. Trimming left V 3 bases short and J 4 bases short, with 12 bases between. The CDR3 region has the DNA TGTGCCAGCTCACCGCGGGAGGGGGGCACTGAAGCTTTCTTT. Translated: CASSPREGGTEAFF.

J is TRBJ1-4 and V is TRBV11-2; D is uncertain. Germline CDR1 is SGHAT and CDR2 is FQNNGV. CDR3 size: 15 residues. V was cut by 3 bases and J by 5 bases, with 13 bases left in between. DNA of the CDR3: TGTGCCAGCAGCTTCTTTCCCCCGGGGAATGAAAAACTGTTTTTT. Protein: CASSFFPPGNEKLFF.